This TCR beta chain is drawn from a study of T cells in Graves' hyperthyroidism and ophthalmopathy. Turning to this clonotype: The antigen remains undetermined.

Germline V gene sequence: CDR1 SGHTA, CDR2 FQGTGA. The V gene lost 5 bases and the J gene lost 2 bases, with 14 bases spanning the gap. This CDR3 has 15 residues. RNA transcripts were the template for amplifying TCR beta CDR3 regions. First-round RT-PCR targeting the TCR CDR3 was performed with the HTBI primer set. Each CDR3 protein is one row after TCRdb ran MiXCR on the multiplex PCR reads. Of roughly 510,000 distinct CDR3 sequences detected, around 43% appear once; the ten largest clones hold about 45%. Study conclusions and caveats: Most thyroid clonotypes expanded above 0.001 appeared in blood too. Ophthalmopathy was model-predicted a median about 6.9 months pre-onset.

The receptor comes from an adult woman with Graves' disease, either hyperthyroidism or ophthalmopathy (not recorded which). The chain links TRBV7-3 to TRBJ2-3; D is possibly TRBD2 (7 bases). Sequencing was performed on peripheral blood or thyroid tissue (not recorded which). DNA of the CDR3: TGTGCCAGCAGCACCCGGGGGGCAAACACAGATACGCAGTATTTT. Its translation is CASSTRGANTDTQYF.